The rows below give T cell receptor beta chains drawn from one sample of a study of shared clonotypes between healthy human individuals. Assay used: immunoSEQ multiplex PCR; TCRdb lists only in-frame clones, some missing. The sample carries 2 million to 2.5 million clones, about 95% recorded once. Specimen: naive CD8+ T cells sorted from blood. These receptors were taken from a man aged 18 to 29 in good health. CDR3s include the opening cysteine and the closing phenylalanine or tryptophan. The D gene is left open where the match is weak. Not all rows give a size; the values are once, few, many and, for expanded clones, a class.

TRBV6-5	-	TRBJ1-1	-	CASSYPGLGTEAFF	TGTGCCAGCAGTTACCCCGGGCTGGGGACTGAAGCTTTCTTT
TRBV5-8	-	TRBJ1-1	-	CASSLDKNTEAFF	TGTGCCAGCAGCTTGGACAAGAACACTGAAGCTTTCTTT
TRBV19	TRBD2	TRBJ2-7	-	CASSKGTSGPTQSYEQYF	TGTGCCAGTAGTAAGGGGACTAGCGGGCCCACCCAGTCCTACGAGCAGTACTTC
TRBV4-2	-	TRBJ2-7	-	CASSQEAWGDVLSYEQYF	TGTGCCAGCAGCCAAGAAGCCTGGGGGGACGTCCTCTCCTACGAGCAGTACTTC
TRBV5-8	-	TRBJ1-5	-	CASSNLLGSNQPQHF	TGTGCCAGCAGCAACCTCCTGGGGAGCAATCAGCCCCAGCATTTT
TRBV6-6	-	TRBJ2-7	-	CASGAAYYEQYF	TGTGCCAGCGGGGCAGCCTACTACGAGCAGTACTTC
TRBV4-1	-	TRBJ2-7	-	CASSQDQGGGFSYEQYF	TGCGCCAGCAGCCAAGATCAGGGAGGAGGGTTTTCATACGAGCAGTACTTC
TRBV29-1	TRBD1	TRBJ2-7	once	CSVEATGGAPYEQYF	TGCAGCGTTGAAGCGACAGGGGGCGCACCCTACGAGCAGTACTTC
TRBV29-1	-	TRBJ1-6	-	CRIGPLHF	TGCAGAATCGGACCCCTCCACTTT
TRBV4-1	-	TRBJ2-7	-	CASSWVSRTYEQYF	TGCGCCAGCAGTTGGGTCAGTCGCACCTACGAGCAGTACTTC
TRBV5-4	TRBD1	TRBJ2-7	-	CASSPGGTGGLSYEQYF	TGTGCCAGCAGCCCCGGGGGGACAGGGGGACTCTCCTACGAGCAGTACTTC
TRBV9	TRBD2	TRBJ2-2	-	CASSPRTSAKSTGELFF	TGTGCCAGCAGCCCAAGGACTAGCGCTAAGAGTACCGGGGAGCTGTTTTTT
TRBV27	-	TRBJ1-3	-	CASSLSRNF	TGTGCCAGCAGTTTATCTAGGAATTTT
TRBV6-6	TRBD2	TRBJ2-3	-	CASDRLAGTDTQYF	TGTGCCAGCGATAGACTAGCCGGCACAGATACGCAGTATTTT
TRBV9	-	TRBJ1-2	once	CASSGTLDYGYTF	TGTGCCAGCTCGGGGACCCTGGACTATGGCTACACCTTC
TRBV7-2	-	TRBJ1-4	-	CASSLDWTDEKLFF	TGTGCCAGCAGCTTAGACTGGACCGATGAAAAACTGTTTTTT
TRBV6-1	-	TRBJ1-5	-	CASSPWEHQPQHF	TGTGCCAGCAGCCCCTGGGAGCATCAGCCCCAGCATTTT
TRBV6-1	TRBD1	TRBJ1-2	-	CASTFDRGYGYTF	TGTGCCAGCACTTTCGACAGGGGGTATGGCTACACCTTC
TRBV27	-	TRBJ2-1	-	CASSSYDSGDYNEQFF	TGTGCCAGCAGTTCGTACGACAGCGGAGACTACAATGAGCAGTTCTTC
TRBV9	TRBD1	TRBJ1-1	-	CASSGGQGRSEAFF	TGTGCCAGCAGCGGAGGACAGGGGAGGTCTGAAGCTTTCTTT
TRBV4-1	-	TRBJ2-5	-	CASSSTREVLETQYF	TGCGCCAGCAGCTCGACGAGGGAGGTATTAGAGACCCAGTACTTC
TRBV7-3	-	TRBJ2-7	-	CASSLDGQNYEQYF	TGTGCCAGCAGCTTAGACGGACAGAACTACGAGCAGTACTTC
TRBV2	-	TRBJ2-3	-	CASKDGYEGTDTQYF	TGTGCCAGCAAGGACGGGTATGAAGGCACAGATACGCAGTATTTT
TRBV27	-	TRBJ2-1	-	CASASSHNNNEQFF	TGTGCCAGCGCTTCTTCACACAATAACAATGAGCAGTTCTTC
TRBV29-1	-	TRBJ1-3	-	CSVRMSFSGNTIYF	TGCAGCGTTCGGATGTCTTTCTCTGGAAACACCATATATTTT
TRBV27	-	TRBJ2-7	-	CASSLRLGYEQYF	TGTGCCAGCAGTCTGCGACTGGGCTACGAGCAGTACTTC
TRBV9	TRBD2	TRBJ2-7	-	CASSPRLAGSTYEQYF	TGTGCCAGCAGCCCCCGGCTAGCGGGTTCGACCTACGAGCAGTACTTC
TRBV9	TRBD2	TRBJ2-2	-	CASSTTSGNTGELFF	TGTGCCAGCAGCACGACTAGCGGGAACACCGGGGAGCTGTTTTTT
TRBV12-1	-	TRBJ2-1	once	CASSFVAGGTYNEQFF	-
TRBV28	TRBD1	TRBJ2-2	-	CASSLTGRSGTGELFF	TGTGCCAGCAGCCTGACAGGGCGGTCGGGCACCGGGGAGCTGTTTTTT
TRBV11-1	-	TRBJ2-7	once	CASSYGTGGLYEQYF	TGTGCCAGCAGCTACGGTACGGGCGGACTATACGAGCAGTACTTC
TRBV12-5	-	TRBJ1-3	-	CASGSTDSGNTIYF	TGTGCTAGTGGATCAACAGACTCTGGAAACACCATATATTTT
TRBV9	-	TRBJ2-3	-	CASSVAGYPHTDTQYF	TGTGCCAGCAGCGTAGCGGGGTATCCCCACACAGATACGCAGTATTTT
TRBV5-4	TRBD1	TRBJ2-7	-	CASSSLTGASEQYF	TGTGCCAGCAGCTCCCTAACAGGGGCGAGCGAGCAGTACTTC
TRBV6-5	-	TRBJ2-5	-	CASSYGGSETQYF	TGTGCCAGCAGTTACGGCGGCTCAGAGACCCAGTACTTC
TRBV7-9	TRBD2	TRBJ2-3	-	CASSLGLAEDTDTQYF	TGTGCCAGCAGCTTAGGACTAGCGGAGGACACAGATACGCAGTATTTT
TRBV4-1	TRBD2	TRBJ2-7	-	CASSPGLAVSYEQYF	TGCGCCAGCAGCCCGGGACTAGCGGTTTCCTACGAGCAGTACTTC
TRBV28	TRBD1	TRBJ2-3	-	CASGQGGTDTQYF	TGTGCAAGTGGACAGGGTGGGACAGATACGCAGTATTTT
TRBV6-1	-	TRBJ2-7	-	CASSEGTGTPYEQYF	TGTGCCAGCAGTGAAGGCACAGGGACACCCTACGAGCAGTACTTC
TRBV10-1	-	TRBJ2-7	-	CASSDIANFRREQYF	TGCGCCAGCAGTGATATCGCTAACTTTAGGAGAGAGCAGTACTTC
TRBV4-2	-	TRBJ2-5	-	CASSQDSETQYF	TGTGCCAGCAGCCAAGATTCCGAGACCCAGTACTTC
TRBV27	-	TRBJ2-3	-	CASSLRGGRTDTQYF	TGTGCCAGCAGTCTGCGGGGCGGACGCACAGATACGCAGTATTTT
TRBV2	-	TRBJ1-5	once	CASSEAIGRGNQPQHF	TGTGCCAGCAGTGAAGCAATCGGACGAGGCAATCAGCCCCAGCATTTT
TRBV6-1	-	TRBJ2-1	few	CASSLVRGANEQFF	TGTGCCAGCAGTCTAGTAAGGGGTGCCAATGAGCAGTTCTTC
TRBV5-4	TRBD1	TRBJ2-7	-	CASSLGQGNEQYF	TGTGCCAGCAGCCTGGGACAGGGGAACGAGCAGTACTTC
TRBV6-6	-	TRBJ2-3	-	CASSYGDTQYF	TGTGCCAGCAGTTATGGAGATACGCAGTATTTT
TRBV9	TRBD1	TRBJ2-7	-	CASITTGGVYEQYF	TGTGCCAGCATCACGACAGGGGGAGTCTACGAGCAGTACTTC
TRBV13	TRBD2	TRBJ2-1	once	CASSLRLAGGTREDNEQFF	TGTGCCAGCAGCTTAAGACTAGCGGGAGGAACCCGAGAAGACAATGAGCAGTTCTTC
TRBV11-2	-	TRBJ1-1	-	CASSLDLAGSNTEAFF	TGTGCCAGCAGCTTAGATTTGGCAGGGTCGAACACTGAAGCTTTCTTT
TRBV10-1	-	TRBJ2-3	-	CASSETPLGSDTQYF	TGCGCCAGCAGTGAGACGCCGCTGGGATCAGATACGCAGTATTTT
TRBV27	TRBD1	TRBJ1-2	-	CASSETGTVFYGYTF	TGTGCCAGCAGTGAAACCGGGACAGTCTTCTATGGCTACACCTTC
TRBV7-9	TRBD1	TRBJ1-2	-	CASSSVEGASYGYTF	TGTGCCAGCAGCTCCGTAGAGGGGGCTTCCTATGGCTACACCTTC
TRBV7-9	-	TRBJ2-1	-	CASSLQGDPQFF	TGTGCCAGCAGCTTACAAGGGGACCCGCAGTTCTTC
TRBV9	-	TRBJ1-1	-	CASDGGPNTEAFF	TGTGCCAGCGACGGGGGACCGAACACTGAAGCTTTCTTT
TRBV4-3	-	TRBJ1-2	-	CASSQPLTGLNGYTF	TGCGCCAGCAGCCAACCACTAACGGGATTGAATGGCTACACCTTC
TRBV27	-	TRBJ2-1	-	CASSFLSSYNEQFF	TGTGCCAGCAGTTTTCTAAGCTCCTACAATGAGCAGTTCTTC
TRBV11-2	TRBD2	TRBJ2-7	-	CASSWGLAVGYEQYF	TGTGCCAGCAGCTGGGGACTAGCGGTGGGCTACGAGCAGTACTTC
TRBV25-1	TRBD1	TRBJ2-7	-	CASRGGGTGSEQYF	TGTGCCAGCAGGGGGGGAGGGACAGGGTCCGAGCAGTACTTC
TRBV6-1	-	TRBJ1-6	-	CASRPGTRYNSPLHF	TGTGCCAGCAGGCCCGGGACAAGGTATAATTCACCCCTCCACTTT